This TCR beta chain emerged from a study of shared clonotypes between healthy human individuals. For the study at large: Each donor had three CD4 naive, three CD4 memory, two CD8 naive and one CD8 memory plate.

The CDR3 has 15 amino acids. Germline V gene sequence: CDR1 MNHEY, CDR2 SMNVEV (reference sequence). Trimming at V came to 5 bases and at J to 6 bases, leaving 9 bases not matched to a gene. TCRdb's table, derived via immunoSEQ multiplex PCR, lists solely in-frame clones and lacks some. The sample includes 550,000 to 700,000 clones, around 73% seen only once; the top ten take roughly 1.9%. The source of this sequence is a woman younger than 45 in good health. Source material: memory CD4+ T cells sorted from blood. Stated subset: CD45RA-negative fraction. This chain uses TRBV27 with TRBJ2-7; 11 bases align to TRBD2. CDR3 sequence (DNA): TGTGCCAGCAGTCCAACTAGCGGGAGCGCCCTCGAGCAGTACTTC. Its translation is CASSPTSGSALEQYF.